The 21 T cell receptor beta chains below were found in one sample sequenced in a study of shared clonotypes between healthy human individuals. Generated by immunoSEQ multiplex PCR, the TCRdb table keeps only in-frame clones and is missing some. The sample comprises 2 million to 3 million clones, just over 90% of which are singletons, and 0.13% to 0.15% rests with the top ten. The material sequenced was naive CD4+ T cells sorted from blood. Subset given: CD45RA+ positively selected. These receptors all stem from a man between 18 and 35 years old in good health.

The chain employs TRBV7-2 and TRBJ2-5; D is uncertain. The V gene's germline CDR1 is SGHTA and CDR2 FQGNSA. The CDR3 is made up of 14 amino acids. V lost 3 bases to trimming and J lost 5 bases, with 13 bases between them. The CDR3 sequence is CASSLNTPGETQYF. DNA of the CDR3: TGTGCCAGCAGCTTGAATACCCCTGGTGAGACCCAGTACTTC.

V gene TRBV7-3 combines with J gene TRBJ1-2, with D maybe TRBD1 (5 bases). CDR3 size: 14 residues. Germline CDR1 is SGHTA and CDR2 is FQGTGA. Trimming cost V 0 bases and J 3 bases, with 8 bases left between them. The CDR3 sequence is CASSLTGHDYGYTF. The CDR3 DNA reads TGTGCCAGCAGCTTAACAGGACATGACTATGGCTACACCTTC. Combining the CDR3 with reference TRBV7-3 and TRBJ1-2 gives the whole variable domain GAGVSQTPSNKVTEKGKYVELRCDPISGHTALYWYRQSLGQGPEFLIYFQGTGAADDSGLPNDRFFAVRPEGSVSTLKIQRTERGDSAVYLCASSLTGHDYGYTFGSGTRLTVV.

The chain joins TRBV5-1 to TRBJ2-4; D not certain. Germline CDR1 and CDR2: SGHRS and YFSETQ. V gave up 2 bases and J gave up 2 bases, with 11 bases separating them. This CDR3 has 15 amino acids. The CDR3 region has the DNA TGCGCCAGCAGCTTCCTTGGGATCTCCAAAAACATTCAGTACTTC. Translating it yields CASSFLGISKNIQYF. Full variable domain (remainder filled in from reference TRBV5-1 and TRBJ2-4): KAGVTQTPRYLIKTRGQQVTLSCSPISGHRSVSWYQQTPGQGLQFLFEYFSETQRNKGNFPGRFSGRQFSNSRSEMNVSTLELGDSALYLCASSFLGISKNIQYFGAGTRLSVL.

This clone was counted a single time. This rearrangement joins TRBV28 to TRBJ2-3; unclear D gene. V was clipped by 5 bases and J by 2 bases, with 14 bases between them. The CDR3 is made up of 15 amino acids. Germline V gene lookup returns CDR1 MDHEN and CDR2 SYDVKM. The CDR3 spells CASSLSGRDTDTQYF. The CDR3 bases are TGTGCCAGCAGTCTGAGTGGTAGGGACACAGATACGCAGTATTTT.

With regard to this clone: The same CDR3 arises from other DNA sequences in this sample as well. In nucleotides, the CDR3 is TGTGCCACCAGCCGGACAGTCTCTGGAAACACCATATATTTT. Its protein is CATSRTVSGNTIYF. This rearrangement joins TRBV15 to TRBJ1-3; maybe TRBD1 (6 bases). The CDR3 has 14 residues. Trimming cost V 5 bases and J 0 bases, with 8 bases left between them. Germline V lookup: CDR1 LNHNV, CDR2 YYDKDF (reference sequence).

Remarks on this clone: The sample holds other DNA sequences that translate to the same CDR3. V gene TRBV10-3 combines with J gene TRBJ2-3, with D maybe TRBD2 (6 bases). Germline V CDR1 and CDR2: ENHRY, SYGVKD. V lost 4 bases and J 6 bases, leaving 8 bases between the germline ends. The CDR3 is 12 residues long. Here the CDR3 reads CAISVGGDTQYF. The CDR3, as DNA: TGTGCCATCAGTGTTGGAGGGGATACGCAGTATTTT.

Regarding this clone: This sample also contains other DNA sequences that code for the same CDR3. V usage is TRBV10-3 and J usage is TRBJ2-7; D gene unclear. Looked up from germline, CDR1 is ENHRY and CDR2 is SYGVKD. The length of the CDR3 is 12 residues. V lost 6 bases and J lost 2, with 8 bases in between. CDR3 coding DNA: TGTGCCATCAGCGATTCCCCCTACGAGCAGTACTTC. Its translation is CAISDSPYEQYF.

The DNA for the CDR3 is TGTGCCTGGAAGACAGAACACTCCTATAATTCACCCCTCCACTTT. Translation gives CAWKTEHSYNSPLHF. The chain links TRBV30 to TRBJ1-6, with D perhaps matching TRBD1 (5 bases). V dropped 4 bases and J dropped 0 bases, with 10 bases sitting between them. Germline V gene lookup returns CDR1 GTSNPN and CDR2 SVGIG (reference sequence). The CDR3 extends over 15 amino acids.

The J gene is TRBJ1-2, the V gene TRBV7-8, with D perhaps TRBD1 (5 bases). The ends were cut back, 1 base at V and 7 bases at J, with 19 bases in the middle. From germline, CDR1 is SGHVS and CDR2 FQNEAQ. The CDR3 sequence is 16 residues long. Here the CDR3 reads CASSLGWRGTSGGYTF. The CDR3 DNA is TGTGCCAGCAGCTTAGGGTGGAGAGGGACGAGCGGTGGCTACACCTTC.

The V and J genes are TRBV10-3 and TRBJ2-5; D may match TRBD1 or TRBD2 (5 bases each). The CDR3 has 17 residues. Deletions cut 0 bases from V and 5 bases from J, with 19 bases between. CDR1 is ENHRY and CDR2 is SYGVKD in the germline V gene. In DNA form, the CDR3 reads TGTGCCATCAGTGAGTCGTCGGGGACCCCCCGAGGGGAGACCCAGTACTTC. Its protein product is CAISESSGTPRGETQYF.

The rearrangement joins TRBV14 to TRBJ2-3; D tentatively reads TRBD1 or TRBD2 (5 bases each). V was cut by 7 bases and J by 11 bases, with 34 bases left in between. Germline V gene sequence: CDR1 SGHDN, CDR2 FVKESK. The CDR3 is made up of 18 amino acids. This CDR3 is CASTPRARVPWDQEGQYF. In DNA, the CDR3 is TGTGCCAGCACCCCGCGGGCCCGAGTCCCTTGGGACCAGGAAGGGCAGTATTTT. Combining the CDR3 with reference TRBV14 and TRBJ2-3 gives the whole variable domain EAGVTQFPSHSVIEKGQTVTLRCDPISGHDNLYWYRRVMGKEIKFLLHFVKESKQDESGMPNNRFLAERTGGTYSTLKVQPAELEDSGVYFCASTPRARVPWDQEGQYFGPGTRLTVL.

The rearrangement links TRBV5-4 to TRBJ1-5; tentative D call: TRBD1 (5 bases). Trimming shortened V by 5 bases and J by 7 bases, and 16 bases separated the two germline ends. This CDR3 has 14 residues. Per germline, CDR1 SGHNT and CDR2 YYREEE (reference sequence). Here the CDR3 reads CASSLMGPVQPQHF. CDR3 bases: TGTGCCAGCAGTCTGATGGGGCCTGTCCAGCCCCAGCATTTT. Full variable domain (remainder filled in from reference TRBV5-4 and TRBJ1-5): ETGVTQSPTHLIKTRGQQVTLRCSSQSGHNTVSWYQQALGQGPQFIFQYYREEENGRGNFPPRFSGLQFPNYSSELNVNALELDDSALYLCASSLMGPVQPQHFGDGTRLSIL.

The V and J genes are TRBV15 and TRBJ1-5; no definite D call. Germline values: CDR1 LNHNV, CDR2 YYDKDF (reference sequence). V was trimmed by 3 bases and J by 7 bases, leaving 13 bases between them. CDR3 length equals 14 residues. The CDR3 DNA reads as TGTGCCACCAGCAGTCTATCCCCCGGGCAGCCCCAGCATTTT. This translates into CATSSLSPGQPQHF.

This clone was detected a few times. Other DNA sequences in this specimen translate into the identical CDR3. The rearrangement uses TRBV30 and TRBJ1-2; a possible D gene is TRBD1 (6 bases). Per the germline V gene, CDR1 is GTSNPN and CDR2 is SVGIG (reference sequence). V shed 2 bases and J shed 2 bases, with 6 bases lying between them. The CDR3 loop spans 12 amino acids. The CDR3 DNA sequence: TGTGCCTGGAGTAGGGGGAACTATGGCTACACCTTC. Translation gives CAWSRGNYGYTF.

This chain connects TRBV27 to TRBJ2-2; 8 bases agree with TRBD2. After removal of 3 bases from V and 4 bases from J, the junction contained 1 base not matched to a gene. The CDR3 totals 14 residues. Germline CDR1 is MNHEY and CDR2 is SMNVEV (reference sequence). The CDR3 DNA reads as TGTGCCAGCAGTTTTCGGGGGGGCACCGGGGAGCTGTTTTTT. This codes for CASSFRGGTGELFF.

The DNA of the CDR3 is TGTGCCAGTAGTATAGGAGGGGCGCGGAACTATGGCTACACCTTC. Translation gives CASSIGGARNYGYTF. The chain has TRBV19 and TRBJ1-2; D may be TRBD1 (5 bases). Germline V gives CDR1 LNHDA, CDR2 SQIVND (reference sequence). Trimming removed 1 base from V and 2 bases from J, with 11 bases in between. The CDR3 covers 15 residues.

This clone occurred once. The V and J genes are TRBV18 and TRBJ1-6, with 9 bases identical to TRBD1. CDR1 KGHSH and CDR2 LQKENI come from the germline V gene. Unmatched junction bases numbered 10, after V lost 3 bases and J lost 1 base. This CDR3 has 19 residues. This CDR3 is CASSPSRDRVESYNSPLHF. CDR3 bases: TGTGCCAGCTCACCGTCCCGGGACAGGGTAGAATCCTATAATTCACCCCTCCACTTT. Variable domain in full (rest from reference TRBV18 and TRBJ1-6): NAGVMQNPRHLVRRRGQEARLRCSPMKGHSHVYWYRQLPEEGLKFMVYLQKENIIDESGMPKERFSAEFPKEGPSILRIQQVVRGDSAAYFCASSPSRDRVESYNSPLHFGNGTRLTVT.

This clone is a singleton in its sample. This chain joins TRBV6-5 and TRBJ1-5; unclear D gene. The V end lost 6 bases, the J end lost 1 base, and 13 bases lay between the germline ends. This CDR3 region has 15 residues. Looked up from germline, CDR1 is MNHEY and CDR2 is SVGAGI. The CDR3 is CASSLTHASNQPQHF. The DNA of the CDR3 is TGTGCCAGCAGCCTTACCCACGCAAGCAATCAGCCCCAGCATTTT.

The chain is built from TRBV27 and TRBJ2-3; the match to TRBD2 covers 12 bases. CDR1 and CDR2 (germline): MNHEY, SMNVEV (reference sequence). The CDR3 contains 15 residues. With 8 bases clipped from V and 2 bases from J, the junction kept 5 bases outside the gene matches. CDR3 in amino acids: CASLLAGGATDTQYF. CDR3 bases: TGTGCCAGCCTACTAGCGGGGGGAGCCACAGATACGCAGTATTTT.

This clone has more than one count but fewer than ten. The V and J genes are TRBV30 and TRBJ1-1; D may be TRBD1 (5 bases). The V end lost 8 bases, the J end lost 2 bases, and 15 bases lay between the germline ends. Germline values: CDR1 GTSNPN, CDR2 SVGIG (reference sequence). The CDR3 extends over 13 amino acids. In DNA, the CDR3 is TGTGCCCGCAGACAGAGATCCAACACTGAAGCTTTCTTT. It is translated as CARRQRSNTEAFF.

CDR3 amino acids: CAIRQMNTGELFF. The CDR3 DNA sequence: TGTGCCATCCGACAGATGAACACCGGGGAGCTGTTTTTT. The chain joins TRBV10-3 to TRBJ2-2, with D perhaps matching TRBD1 (5 bases). The CDR3 has 13 amino acids. Trimming cost V 8 bases and J 1 base, with 8 bases left between them. Per germline, CDR1 ENHRY and CDR2 SYGVKD.